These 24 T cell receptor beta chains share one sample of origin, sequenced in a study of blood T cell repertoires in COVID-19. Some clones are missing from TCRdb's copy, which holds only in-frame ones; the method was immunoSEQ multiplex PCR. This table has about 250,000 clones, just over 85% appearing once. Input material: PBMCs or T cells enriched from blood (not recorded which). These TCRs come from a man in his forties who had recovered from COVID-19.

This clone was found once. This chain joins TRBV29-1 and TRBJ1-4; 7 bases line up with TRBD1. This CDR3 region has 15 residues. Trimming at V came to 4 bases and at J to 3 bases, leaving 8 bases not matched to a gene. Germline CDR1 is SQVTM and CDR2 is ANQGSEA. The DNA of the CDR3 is TGCAGCGTTGTTGTTACAGGGGCCCCTAATGAAAAACTGTTTTTT. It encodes CSVVVTGAPNEKLFF.

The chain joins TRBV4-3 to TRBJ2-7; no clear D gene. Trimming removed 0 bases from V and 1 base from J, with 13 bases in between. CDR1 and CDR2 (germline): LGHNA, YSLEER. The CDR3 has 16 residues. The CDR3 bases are TGCGCCAGCAGCCAAGATGGTGGAAGAGGATCCTACGAGCAGTACTTC. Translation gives CASSQDGGRGSYEQYF.

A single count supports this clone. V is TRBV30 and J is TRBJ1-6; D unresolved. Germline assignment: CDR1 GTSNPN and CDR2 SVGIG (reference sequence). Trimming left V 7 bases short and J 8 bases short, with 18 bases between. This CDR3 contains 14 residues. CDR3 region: CALDSRARYSPLHF. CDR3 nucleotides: TGTGCCTTGGACTCAAGGGCTCGATATTCACCCCTCCACTTT.

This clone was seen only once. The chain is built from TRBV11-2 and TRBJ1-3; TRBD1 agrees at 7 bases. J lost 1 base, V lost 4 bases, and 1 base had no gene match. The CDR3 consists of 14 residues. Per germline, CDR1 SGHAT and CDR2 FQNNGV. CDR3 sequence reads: CASSYRGSGNTIYF. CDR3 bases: TGTGCCAGCAGCTACAGGGGATCTGGAAACACCATATATTTT.

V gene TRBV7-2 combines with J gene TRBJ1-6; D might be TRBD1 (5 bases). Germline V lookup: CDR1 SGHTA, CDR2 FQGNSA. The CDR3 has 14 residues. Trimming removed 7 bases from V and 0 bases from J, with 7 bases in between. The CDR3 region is CASIGGSYNSPLHF. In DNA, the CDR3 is TGTGCCAGCATCGGGGGCTCCTATAATTCACCCCTCCACTTT.

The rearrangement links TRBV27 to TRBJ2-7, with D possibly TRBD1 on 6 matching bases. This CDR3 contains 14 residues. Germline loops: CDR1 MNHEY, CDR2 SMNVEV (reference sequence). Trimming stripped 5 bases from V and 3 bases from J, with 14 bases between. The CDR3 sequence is CASSEWTTGYEQYF. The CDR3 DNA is TGTGCCAGCAGTGAATGGACGACAGGCTACGAGCAGTACTTC.

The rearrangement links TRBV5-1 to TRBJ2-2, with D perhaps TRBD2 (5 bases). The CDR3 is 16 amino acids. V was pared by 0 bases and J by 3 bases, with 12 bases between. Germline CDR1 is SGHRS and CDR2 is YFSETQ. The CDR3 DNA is TGCGCCAGCAGCTTGGAAGGCGGGTGGGACACCGGGGAGCTGTTTTTT. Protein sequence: CASSLEGGWDTGELFF. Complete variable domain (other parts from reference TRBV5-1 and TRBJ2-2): KAGVTQTPRYLIKTRGQQVTLSCSPISGHRSVSWYQQTPGQGLQFLFEYFSETQRNKGNFPGRFSGRQFSNSRSEMNVSTLELGDSALYLCASSLEGGWDTGELFFGEGSRLTVL.

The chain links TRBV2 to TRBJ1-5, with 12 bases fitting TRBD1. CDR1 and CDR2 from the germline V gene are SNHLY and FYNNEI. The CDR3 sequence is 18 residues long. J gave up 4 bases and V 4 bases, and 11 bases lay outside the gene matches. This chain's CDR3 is CASSGYQGQGAANQPQHF. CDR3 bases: TGTGCCAGCAGTGGATACCAGGGACAGGGGGCGGCGAATCAGCCCCAGCATTTT.

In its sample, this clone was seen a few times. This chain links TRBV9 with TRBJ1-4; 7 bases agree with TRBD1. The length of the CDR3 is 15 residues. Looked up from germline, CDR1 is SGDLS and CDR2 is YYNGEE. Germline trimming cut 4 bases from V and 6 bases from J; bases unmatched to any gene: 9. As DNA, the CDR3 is TGTGCCAGCAGCTCTTCCTCGGGACAGTATGAAAAACTGTTTTTT. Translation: CASSSSSGQYEKLFF.

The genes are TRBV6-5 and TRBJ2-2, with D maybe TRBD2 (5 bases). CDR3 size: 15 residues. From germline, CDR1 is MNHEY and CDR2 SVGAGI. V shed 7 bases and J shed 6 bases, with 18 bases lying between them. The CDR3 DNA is TGTGCCAGCACCACGGGATCGAAGGGCGCCGGGGAGCTGTTTTTT. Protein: CASTTGSKGAGELFF.

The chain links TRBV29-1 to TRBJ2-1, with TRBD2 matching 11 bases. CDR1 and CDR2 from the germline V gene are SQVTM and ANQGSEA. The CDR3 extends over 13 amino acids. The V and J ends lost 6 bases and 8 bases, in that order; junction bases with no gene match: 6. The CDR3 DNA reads TGCAGCGTGACTAGCGGGACCACTTATGAGCAGTTCTTC. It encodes CSVTSGTTYEQFF.

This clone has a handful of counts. The CDR3 here is CAWSSPTLHF. The CDR3 coding sequence is TGTGCCTGGAGTTCCCCCACCCTCCACTTT. The rearrangement links TRBV30 to TRBJ1-6; D is unresolved. Germline values: CDR1 GTSNPN, CDR2 SVGIG (reference sequence). This CDR3 has 10 amino acids. V was trimmed by 2 bases and J by 14 bases, leaving 7 bases between them.

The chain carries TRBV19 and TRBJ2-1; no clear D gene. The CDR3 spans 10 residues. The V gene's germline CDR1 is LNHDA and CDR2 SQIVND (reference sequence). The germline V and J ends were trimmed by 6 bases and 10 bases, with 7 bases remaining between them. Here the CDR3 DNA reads TGTGCCAGTAGCTCCTACGAGCAGTTCTTC. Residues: CASSSYEQFF.

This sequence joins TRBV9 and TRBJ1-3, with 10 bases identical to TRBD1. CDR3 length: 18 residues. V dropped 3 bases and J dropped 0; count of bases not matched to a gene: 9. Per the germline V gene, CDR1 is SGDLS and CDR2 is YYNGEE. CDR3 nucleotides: TGTGCCAGCAGCGCGAAACCGGGACAGGGGTTCTCTGGAAACACCATATATTTT. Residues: CASSAKPGQGFSGNTIYF.

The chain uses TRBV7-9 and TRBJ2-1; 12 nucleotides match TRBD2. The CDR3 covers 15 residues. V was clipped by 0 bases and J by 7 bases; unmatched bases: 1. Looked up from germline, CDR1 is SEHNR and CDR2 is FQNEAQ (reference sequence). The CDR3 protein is CASSLAGLAGNEQFF. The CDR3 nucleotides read TGTGCCAGCAGCTTAGCTGGACTAGCGGGGAATGAGCAGTTCTTC.

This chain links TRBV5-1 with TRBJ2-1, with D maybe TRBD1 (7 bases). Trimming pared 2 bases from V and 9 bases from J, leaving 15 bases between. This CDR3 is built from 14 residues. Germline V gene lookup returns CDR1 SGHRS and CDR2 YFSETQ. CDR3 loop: CASSLGQEGLEQFF. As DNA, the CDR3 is TGCGCCAGCAGCTTAGGACAGGAGGGTCTTGAGCAGTTCTTC.

CDR3 region: CASTPGQYTGELFF. The CDR3 region has the DNA TGTGCCAGTACTCCGGGACAGTACACCGGGGAGCTGTTTTTT. The genes are TRBV28 and TRBJ2-2, with 7 bases matching TRBD1. The CDR3 totals 14 residues. The V and J ends lost 9 bases and 3 bases, in that order; junction bases with no gene match: 7. Germline V gene sequence: CDR1 MDHEN, CDR2 SYDVKM.

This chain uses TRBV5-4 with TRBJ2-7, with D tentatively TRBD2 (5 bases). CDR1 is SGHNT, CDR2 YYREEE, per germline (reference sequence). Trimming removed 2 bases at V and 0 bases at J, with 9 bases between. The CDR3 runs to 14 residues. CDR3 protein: CASSFSGSSYEQYF. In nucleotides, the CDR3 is TGTGCCAGCAGCTTCAGCGGAAGCTCCTACGAGCAGTACTTC. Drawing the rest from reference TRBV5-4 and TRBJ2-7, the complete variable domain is ETGVTQSPTHLIKTRGQQVTLRCSSQSGHNTVSWYQQALGQGPQFIFQYYREEENGRGNFPPRFSGLQFPNYSSELNVNALELDDSALYLCASSFSGSSYEQYFGPGTRLTVT.

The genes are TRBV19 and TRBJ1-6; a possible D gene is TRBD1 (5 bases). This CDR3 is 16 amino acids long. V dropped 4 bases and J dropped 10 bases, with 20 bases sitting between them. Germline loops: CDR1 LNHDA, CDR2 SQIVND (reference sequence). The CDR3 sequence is CASSTPGGFLESPLHF. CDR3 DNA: TGTGCCAGTAGTACCCCGGGGGGTTTTCTTGAATCACCCCTCCACTTT.

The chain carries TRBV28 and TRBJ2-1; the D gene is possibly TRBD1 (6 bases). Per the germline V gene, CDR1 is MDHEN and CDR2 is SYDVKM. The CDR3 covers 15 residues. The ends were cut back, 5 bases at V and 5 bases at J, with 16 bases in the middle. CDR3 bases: TGTGCCAGCAGTACGGACGTCAGGGGCCACAATGAGCAGTTCTTC. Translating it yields CASSTDVRGHNEQFF.

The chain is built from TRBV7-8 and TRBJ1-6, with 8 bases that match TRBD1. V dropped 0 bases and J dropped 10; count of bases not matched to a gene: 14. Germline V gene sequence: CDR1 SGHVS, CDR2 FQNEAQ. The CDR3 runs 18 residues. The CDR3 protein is CASSLAVRDRSSGSPLHF. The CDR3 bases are TGTGCCAGCAGCTTAGCTGTTCGGGACAGGTCTTCAGGATCACCCCTCCACTTT.

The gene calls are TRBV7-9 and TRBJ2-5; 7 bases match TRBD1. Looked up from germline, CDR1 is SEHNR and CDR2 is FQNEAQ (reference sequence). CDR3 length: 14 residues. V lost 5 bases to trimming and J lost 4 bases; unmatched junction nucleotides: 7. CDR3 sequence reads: CASSHRAGGETQYF. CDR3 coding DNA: TGTGCCAGCAGCCACCGGGCAGGGGGAGAGACCCAGTACTTC.

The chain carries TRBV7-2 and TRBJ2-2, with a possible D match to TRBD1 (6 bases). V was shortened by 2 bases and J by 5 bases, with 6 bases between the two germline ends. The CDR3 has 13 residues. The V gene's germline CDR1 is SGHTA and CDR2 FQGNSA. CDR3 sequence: CASSLQGTGELFF. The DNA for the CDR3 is TGTGCCAGCAGCTTACAGGGGACCGGGGAGCTGTTTTTT.

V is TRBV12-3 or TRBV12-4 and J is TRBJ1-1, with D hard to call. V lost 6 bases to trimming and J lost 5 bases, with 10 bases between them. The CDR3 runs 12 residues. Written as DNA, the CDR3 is TGTGCCAGCAGGTCCTCGAGGACTGAAGCTTTCTTT. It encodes CASRSSRTEAFF.